The rows below give T cell receptor beta chains drawn from one sample of a study of blood T cell repertoires in COVID-19. The repertoire was sequenced with immunoSEQ multiplex PCR; TCRdb's copy has only in-frame clones and lacks some. Of some 90,000 clones listed, roughly nine tenths were seen once; the top ten hold around 8.6%. The source material was peripheral blood. The receptors were sampled from a man aged 45 to 65 with acute or convalescent COVID-19. Each CDR3 is given with its conserved first and last residue. The D gene is left open where the match is weak. Rows may omit the clone size; those that give it use once, few, many or a size class.

v_gene	j_gene	len	d_gene	abundance	CDR3nt	CDR3aa
TRBV9	TRBJ2-1	16	NA	once	TGTGCCAGCAGTTATCAGGCTCTCAGCTCCTACAATGAGCAGTTCTTC	CASSYQALSSYNEQFF
TRBV18	TRBJ1-3	15	NA	NA	TGTGCCAGCTCACCAGTCGGAGTTGGAGAAAACACCATATATTTT	CASSPVGVGENTIYF
TRBV4-1	TRBJ1-6	15	NA	NA	TGCGCCAGCAGCCCTCTACAGGGAGAAGTGTCACCCCTCCACTTT	CASSPLQGEVSPLHF
TRBV18	TRBJ1-2	14	TRBD1	NA	TGTGCCAGCTCACCCGACAGGGAGGTCGGCGGCTACACCTTC	CASSPDREVGGYTF
TRBV7-6	TRBJ2-7	16	NA	NA	TGTGCCAGCAGCTTATCCCAGGCCCGCAGCTCCTACGAGCAGTACTTC	CASSLSQARSSYEQYF
TRBV7-8	TRBJ1-4	12	NA	NA	TGTGCCAGCAGCCCATCAGATCGAATTCTGTTTTTT	CASSPSDRILFF
TRBV12-3/TRBV12-4	TRBJ1-2	13	TRBD1	few	TGTGCCAGCAGTAAGGGACAGTTCTATGGCTACACCTTC	CASSKGQFYGYTF
TRBV5-1	TRBJ1-6	15	TRBD1	few	TGCGCCAGCAGCTTAGGGGGCGGTGAAAATTCACCCCTCCACTTT	CASSLGGGENSPLHF
TRBV7-2	TRBJ2-5	17	TRBD2	NA	TGTGCCAGCAGCCCGACTCGGACTAGCGTTCTGTCAGAGACCCAGTACTTC	CASSPTRTSVLSETQYF
TRBV2	TRBJ1-6	15	TRBD1	once	TGTGCCAGCAGCGCCGCAACAGGGGGGAATTCACCCCTCCACTTT	CASSAATGGNSPLHF
TRBV3-1/TRBV3-2	TRBJ1-2	13	NA	once	TGTGCCAGCAGCCAAAGGAGAGAGTATGGCTACACCTTC	CASSQRREYGYTF
TRBV3-1/TRBV3-2	TRBJ1-5	15	TRBD1	NA	TGTGCCAGCAGTCCGACAGGGGTTAGCAATCAGCCCCAGCATTTT	CASSPTGVSNQPQHF
TRBV28	TRBJ1-1	14	TRBD1	NA	TGTGCCAGCAGTTTGACAGGGGGCGGCCTTGAAGCTTTCTTT	CASSLTGGGLEAFF
TRBV21-1	TRBJ1-5	16	NA	NA	TGTGCCAGCAGCAACCGGACAGGGAGGGTCAATCAGCCCCAGCATTTT	CASSNRTGRVNQPQHF
TRBV5-1	TRBJ2-7	15	TRBD2	few	TGCGCCAGCAGCCCCGGGGGGTCAGGGCCCTACGAGCAGTACTTC	CASSPGGSGPYEQYF
TRBV19	TRBJ1-6	14	NA	NA	TGTGCCAGTAGTCCTGCGCCAGGTAATTCACCCCTCCACTTT	CASSPAPGNSPLHF
TRBV15	TRBJ1-4	13	NA	once	TGTGCCACCAGCAGAGACATTCAGGAAAAACTGTTTTTT	CATSRDIQEKLFF
TRBV12-3/TRBV12-4	TRBJ2-7	10	NA	NA	TGTGCCACCCTCTCCTACGAGCAGTACTTC	CATLSYEQYF
TRBV5-5	TRBJ1-5	14	NA	NA	TGTGCCAGCAGCGCTCCCGGGACAAATCAGCCCCAGCATTTT	CASSAPGTNQPQHF
TRBV5-6	TRBJ1-2	14	NA	NA	TGTGCCAGCAGCCCTAGTCAGCTTGAACGTGGCTACACCTTC	CASSPSQLERGYTF
TRBV19	TRBJ2-5	16	TRBD2	NA	TGTGCCAGTAGTCCCAGTCTGCGGGGGGGGGAAGAGACCCAGTACTTC	CASSPSLRGGEETQYF
TRBV15	TRBJ1-1	13	NA	NA	TGTGCCACCAGCAGAGATCTACGGGATGAAGCTTTCTTT	CATSRDLRDEAFF
TRBV4-1	TRBJ2-1	18	NA	NA	TGCGCCAGCAGCCAAGTGAGCGGCGGGACCCCCATTTTGAATGAGCAGTTCTTC	CASSQVSGGTPILNEQFF
TRBV7-9	TRBJ2-1	14	NA	NA	TGTGCCAGCAGCTTAGCCGGGGGAGGTGGCGAGCAGTTCTTC	CASSLAGGGGEQFF
TRBV2	TRBJ2-1	11	TRBD2	once	TGTGCCAGCAGCAGGGACTACGAGCAGTTCTTC	CASSRDYEQFF
TRBV28	TRBJ1-2	13	TRBD1	NA	TGTGCCAGCAGTATACAGGGGACCCCGGGCTACACCTTC	CASSIQGTPGYTF
TRBV11-2	TRBJ2-1	11	NA	NA	TGTGCCAGCAGCCCTCTTAATGAGCAGTTCTTC	CASSPLNEQFF
TRBV4-1	TRBJ2-4	16	NA	NA	TGCGCCAGCAGCCAAGAGGAGGGACCAGCCAAAAACATTCAGTACTTC	CASSQEEGPAKNIQYF
TRBV10-3	TRBJ2-7	13	NA	NA	TGTGCCATCGGAAGTTACAGTGAATATGAGCAGTACTTC	CAIGSYSEYEQYF
TRBV11-1	TRBJ1-1	12	TRBD1	once	TGTGCCAGCAGCTTGGGGACAGGGTCGGCTTTCTTT	CASSLGTGSAFF
TRBV28	TRBJ1-2	13	NA	NA	TGTGCCAGCAGTTTACAGGGTTTATATGGCTACACCTTC	CASSLQGLYGYTF
TRBV30	TRBJ1-3	17	NA	NA	TGTGCCTGGAGTGCTTTGACAGAAACAATCTCTGGAAACACCATATATTTT	CAWSALTETISGNTIYF
TRBV19	TRBJ2-3	16	TRBD2	NA	TGTGCCAGTAGTAGGGCTAGCGGGGGGGGAACAGATACGCAGTATTTT	CASSRASGGGTDTQYF
TRBV3-1/TRBV3-2	TRBJ2-6	17	NA	NA	TGTGCCAGCAGCCCCCTCAAAATACTATCTGGGGCCAACGTCCTGACTTTC	CASSPLKILSGANVLTF
TRBV30	TRBJ1-2	14	NA	NA	TGTGCCTGGAGTGGGACTTTGGCGAACTATGGCTACACCTTC	CAWSGTLANYGYTF
TRBV5-3	TRBJ1-3	17	TRBD1	NA	TGTGCCAGAAGCTACCGACAGGGAATGAGCTCTGGAAACACCATATATTTT	CARSYRQGMSSGNTIYF
TRBV12-2	TRBJ1-2	13	NA	NA	TGTGCAAGTCGCTTCGGACAGAACTATGGCTACACCTTC	CASRFGQNYGYTF
TRBV4-1	TRBJ2-7	14	TRBD2	NA	TGCGCCAGCAGCCAAGCAGAGCGGGGGGACGAGCAGTACTTC	CASSQAERGDEQYF
TRBV12-3/TRBV12-4	TRBJ2-1	13	NA	once	TGTGCCAGCAGTTTATCGAGGGCCCCCAGACGGTTCTTC	CASSLSRAPRRFF
TRBV2	TRBJ2-1	11	NA	NA	TGTGCCGGATCCAGGGGCGATGAGCAGTTCTTC	CAGSRGDEQFF
TRBV19	TRBJ1-1	12	TRBD1	NA	TGTGCCAGTAGGCCAGGGGGCACTGAAGCTTTCTTT	CASRPGGTEAFF
TRBV6-5	TRBJ1-1	13	TRBD1	NA	TGTGCCAGCAGCGGGACAGGGGGATTTGTTGCTTTCTTT	CASSGTGGFVAFF
TRBV7-2	TRBJ1-2	14	NA	NA	TGTGCCAGCGAACGGTCCAGGGTGCGGGGTGGCTACACCTTC	CASERSRVRGGYTF
TRBV7-2	TRBJ1-1	14	NA	NA	TGTGCCAGCAGCTTCCATTCAAGCGGCACTGAAGCTTTCTTT	CASSFHSSGTEAFF
TRBV15	TRBJ1-5	14	NA	NA	TGTGCCACCAGCAGAGAGAGGAGGGTTCAGCCCCAGCATTTT	CATSRERRVQPQHF
TRBV9	TRBJ1-1	14	NA	NA	TGTGCCAGCAGCGTCCAACAGGGCCGAGGGGAAGCTTTCTTT	CASSVQQGRGEAFF
TRBV6-5	TRBJ2-7	15	TRBD1	NA	TGTGCCAGCAGTAAGCTAAGACAGGGGGCCTACGAGCAGTACTTC	CASSKLRQGAYEQYF
TRBV7-2	TRBJ2-5	14	TRBD2	NA	TGTGCCAGCAGCACCGGGACTATCATCGAGACCCAGTACTTC	CASSTGTIIETQYF
TRBV5-1	TRBJ1-3	14	NA	once	TGCGCCAGCAGCCCCATGAGTGAGGAAAACACCATATATTTT	CASSPMSEENTIYF
TRBV18	TRBJ2-5	15	TRBD2	NA	TGTGCCAGCTCACCCGGACTAGCGGGGGGAGAGACCCAGTACTTC	CASSPGLAGGETQYF